A single T cell receptor beta chain is shown here with its context. These data belong to a study of OX40 agonist ivuxolimab in advanced cancers. Generated by immunoSEQ multiplex PCR, the TCRdb table keeps only in-frame clones and is missing some. The top ten hold over 20% of the sample, which has 77,000 or so clones, 94% seen once. This CDR3 spans 14 amino acids. Germline V CDR1 and CDR2: LGHNA, YSLEER. The V end lost 1 base, the J end lost 3 bases, and 9 bases lay between the germline ends. The gene calls are TRBV4-3 and TRBJ1-1; D remains unclear. Sequenced material: CD4+ or CD8+ T cells sorted from blood, taken in a trial of the OX40 agonist ivuxolimab. The receptor was isolated from an adult with an advanced solid tumor such as melanoma, head and neck, liver or kidney cancer. CDR3 nucleotides: TGCGCCAGCAGCCAAGGGATAGGATACACTGAAGCTTTCTTT. Protein product: CASSQGIGYTEAFF.